This T cell receptor (beta chain) originates from a study of control samples from healthy donors and cancer patients. Clones were sequenced by immunoSEQ multiplex PCR, and TCRdb holds only the in-frame ones, with some missing. Among about 170,000 clones listed, approximately 90% were seen once. From germline, CDR1 is PRHDT and CDR2 FYEKMQ (reference sequence). The J segment lost 5 bases and the V segment lost 4 bases, leaving 8 bases of the junction unmatched. The CDR3 spans 15 residues. The sequenced sample consisted of blood. The sequence was collected from a man younger than 45 in good health. The chain combines TRBV13 with TRBJ1-1, with 9 bases identical to TRBD1. The CDR3, as DNA: TGTGCCAGCAGCTACTCCGGGACAGGGAAGACTGAAGCTTTCTTT. It yields the protein CASSYSGTGKTEAFF.